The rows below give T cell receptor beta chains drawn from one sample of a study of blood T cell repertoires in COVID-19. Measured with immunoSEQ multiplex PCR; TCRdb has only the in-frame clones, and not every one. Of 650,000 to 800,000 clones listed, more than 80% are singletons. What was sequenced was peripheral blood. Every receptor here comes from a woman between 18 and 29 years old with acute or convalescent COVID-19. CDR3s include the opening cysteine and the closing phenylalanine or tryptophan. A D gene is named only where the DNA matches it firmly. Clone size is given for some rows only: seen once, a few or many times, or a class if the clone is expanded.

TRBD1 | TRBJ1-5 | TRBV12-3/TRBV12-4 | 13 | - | TGTGCCAGCAGCTTCAACAGGGGTCAGCCCCAGCATTTT | CASSFNRGQPQHF
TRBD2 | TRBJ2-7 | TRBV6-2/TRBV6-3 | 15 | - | TGTGCCAGCAGTTCAACTAGCGGGGGGCCCTACGAGCAGTACTTC | CASSSTSGGPYEQYF
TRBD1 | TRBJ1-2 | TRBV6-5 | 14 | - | TGTGCCAGCAGTCCGGGACAGGGGAACTATGGCTACACCTTC | CASSPGQGNYGYTF
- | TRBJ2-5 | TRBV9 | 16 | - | TGTGCCCGCAGCGTAGGGGCTGGGGGGGGCGTGGAGACCCAGTACTTC | CARSVGAGGGVETQYF
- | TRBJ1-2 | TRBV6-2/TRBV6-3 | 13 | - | TGTGCCAGCAGCGCTCGGGGTACTTGGGGCTACACCTTC | CASSARGTWGYTF
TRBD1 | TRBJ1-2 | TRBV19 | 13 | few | TGTGCCAGTATTGGGGACAGGGGAGGAGGCTACACCTTC | CASIGDRGGGYTF
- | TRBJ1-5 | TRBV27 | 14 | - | TGTGCCAGCAGTTTTGGCAGGGAGGATCAGCCCCAGCATTTT | CASSFGREDQPQHF
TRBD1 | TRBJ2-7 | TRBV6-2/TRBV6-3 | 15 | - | TGTGCCAGCAGTTTAGGGACAGGTGGGCTCTACGAGCAGTACTTC | CASSLGTGGLYEQYF
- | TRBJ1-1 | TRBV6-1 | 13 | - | TGTGCCAGCAGTGAGGCCAGGAACACTGAAGCTTTCTTT | CASSEARNTEAFF
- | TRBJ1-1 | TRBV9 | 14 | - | TGTGCCAGCAGCGGGGGCTGGGGTGACACTGAAGCTTTCTTT | CASSGGWGDTEAFF
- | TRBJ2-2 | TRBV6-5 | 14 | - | TGTGCCACAAAGGGGGGGATGGAAGCCGGGGAGCTGTTTTTT | CATKGGMEAGELFF
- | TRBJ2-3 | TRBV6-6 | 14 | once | TGTGCCAGCAGTCCGGGATCTAGCACAGATACGCAGTATTTT | CASSPGSSTDTQYF
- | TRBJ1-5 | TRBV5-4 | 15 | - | TGTGCCAGCAGCTTGGAGGCAGGGATGGACCAGCCCCAGCATTTT | CASSLEAGMDQPQHF
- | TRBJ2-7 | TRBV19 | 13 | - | TGTGCCAGTAGTTCAGGGTTCCCCTACGAGCAGTACTTC | CASSSGFPYEQYF
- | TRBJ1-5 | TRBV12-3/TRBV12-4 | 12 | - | TGTGCCAGCAGGTACGGTCTGCGGCCCCAGCATTTT | CASRYGLRPQHF
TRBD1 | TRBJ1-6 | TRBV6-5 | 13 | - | TGTGCCAGCACCCGGGACAGGGATTCACCCCTCCACTTT | CASTRDRDSPLHF
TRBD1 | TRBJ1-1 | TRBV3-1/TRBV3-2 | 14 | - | TGTGCCAGCAGCCTAAACACAGGGGAGACTGAAGCTTTCTTT | CASSLNTGETEAFF
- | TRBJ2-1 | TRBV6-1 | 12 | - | TGTGCCAGCAGTGAGAGGCAAAATGGGCAGTTCTTC | CASSERQNGQFF
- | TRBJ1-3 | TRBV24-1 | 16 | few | TGTGCCACCAGTGATTCTAGGGGCCTCTCTGGAAACACCATATATTTT | CATSDSRGLSGNTIYF
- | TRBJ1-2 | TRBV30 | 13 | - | TGTGCCTGGAGTGTACACACTGAGGGTGGCTACACCTTC | CAWSVHTEGGYTF
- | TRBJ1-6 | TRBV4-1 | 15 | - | TGCGCCAGCAGCCAAGGGGAGGGGGGAGTGGGACCCCTCCACTTT | CASSQGEGGVGPLHF
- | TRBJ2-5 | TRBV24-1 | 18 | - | TGTGCCACCAGGACGGTAATCAGGGGCCATAACGTCCAGGAGACCCAGTACTTC | CATRTVIRGHNVQETQYF
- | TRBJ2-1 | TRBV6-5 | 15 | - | TGTGCCAGCTCCGCCGGGAACGTGATGGTGAATGAGCAGTTCTTC | CASSAGNVMVNEQFF
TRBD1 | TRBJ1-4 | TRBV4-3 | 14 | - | TGCGCCAGCAGCCACGGGACAGGGGTTGAAAAACTGTTTTTT | CASSHGTGVEKLFF
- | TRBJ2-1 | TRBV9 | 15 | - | TGTGCCAGCAGTCGGCCCCCTCTAGCGAACAAAGAGCAGTTCTTC | CASSRPPLANKEQFF
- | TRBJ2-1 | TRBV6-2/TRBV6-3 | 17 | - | TGTGCCAGCAGTTACCCCCGGCTAGTCGATTCTGTGGATGAGCAGTTCTTC | CASSYPRLVDSVDEQFF
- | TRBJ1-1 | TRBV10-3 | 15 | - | TGTGCCATCAGTGAGTCGAAAGCGCGGAACACTGAAGCTTTCTTT | CAISESKARNTEAFF
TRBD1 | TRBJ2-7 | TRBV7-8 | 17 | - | TGTGCCAGCAGCCCCAGTACCCTGACAGGGGTAACCTACGAGCAGTACTTC | CASSPSTLTGVTYEQYF
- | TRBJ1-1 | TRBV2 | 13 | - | TGTGCCAGCAGTGTAAACCGGGACTCTGAAGCTTTCTTT | CASSVNRDSEAFF
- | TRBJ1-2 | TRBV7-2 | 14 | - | TGTGCCAGCAGCTCCGATTTGAGGGGGATGGGCTACACCTTC | CASSSDLRGMGYTF
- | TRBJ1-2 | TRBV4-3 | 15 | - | TGCGCCAGCAGCCTCCTCCCGACAGACTCCTATGGCTACACCTTC | CASSLLPTDSYGYTF
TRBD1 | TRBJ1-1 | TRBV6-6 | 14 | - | TGTGCCAGCAGTTACACTTTGTCAGGGGGGGAAGCTTTCTTT | CASSYTLSGGEAFF
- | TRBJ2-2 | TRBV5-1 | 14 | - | TGCGCCAGCAGCCCCGGACTCAACACCGGGGAGCTGTTTTTT | CASSPGLNTGELFF
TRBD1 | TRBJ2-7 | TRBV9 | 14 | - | TGTGCCAGCAGCGCTCGGACAGGGGACTACGAGCAGTACTTC | CASSARTGDYEQYF
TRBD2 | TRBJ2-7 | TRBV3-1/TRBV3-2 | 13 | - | TGTGCCAGCAGCCTAGCGGGGAACTACGAGCAGTACTTC | CASSLAGNYEQYF
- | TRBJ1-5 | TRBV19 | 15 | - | TGTGCCAGTAGGTGGGGGGGAAATAGCAATCAGCCCCAGCATTTT | CASRWGGNSNQPQHF
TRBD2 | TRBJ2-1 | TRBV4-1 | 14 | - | TGCGCCAGCAGCCAAACTAGCGTCGACAATGAGCAGTTCTTC | CASSQTSVDNEQFF
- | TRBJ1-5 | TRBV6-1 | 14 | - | TGTGCCAGCAGTGAAGCGCCTTCTGGCCAGCCCCAGCATTTT | CASSEAPSGQPQHF
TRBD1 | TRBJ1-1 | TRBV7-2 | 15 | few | TGTGCCAGCAGCCCTGCGACAGGGTGGGGCACTGAAGCTTTCTTT | CASSPATGWGTEAFF
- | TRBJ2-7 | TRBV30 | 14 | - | TGTGCCTGGAGTGTAAAGGGGGTCTTCCACGAGCAGTACTTC | CAWSVKGVFHEQYF
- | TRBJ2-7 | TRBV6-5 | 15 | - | TGTGCCAGCAGACCTGGCCTCGCGGTACTCTACGAGCAGTACTTC | CASRPGLAVLYEQYF
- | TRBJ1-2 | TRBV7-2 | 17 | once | TGTGCCAGCAGCTTCGGAATCCAAAAGGGAGGCGGAGGAGGCTACACCTTC | CASSFGIQKGGGGGYTF
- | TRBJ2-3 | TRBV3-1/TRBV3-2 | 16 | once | TGTGCCAGCAGCCAAGCGGCAGGGAGGCGAACAGATACGCAGTATTTT | CASSQAAGRRTDTQYF
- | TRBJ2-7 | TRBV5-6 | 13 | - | TGTGCCAGCAGCTCGGGGTTGGGCTACGAGCAGTACTTC | CASSSGLGYEQYF
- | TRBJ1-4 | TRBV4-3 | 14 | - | TGCGCCAGCAGCCAAGGACAGACAAAAGAAAAACTGTTTTTT | CASSQGQTKEKLFF